These 18 T cell receptor beta chains were sequenced from one sample in a study of OX40 agonist ivuxolimab in advanced cancers. Data came from immunoSEQ multiplex PCR; TCRdb stores just in-frame clones and leaves some out. Among around 25,000 clones listed, roughly three quarters were seen once. The sample consisted of CD4+ or CD8+ T cells sorted from blood, taken in a trial of the OX40 agonist ivuxolimab. Every receptor here comes from an adult with an advanced solid tumor such as melanoma, head and neck, liver or kidney cancer.

The chain employs TRBV7-2 and TRBJ1-4, with no clear D. Trimming took 1 base from V and 6 from J, leaving 9 bases between them. This CDR3 contains 14 residues. CDR1 and CDR2 (germline): SGHTA, FQGNSA. The CDR3 DNA follows: TGTGCCAGCAGCTTAGTAGGGATGGATGAAAAACTGTTTTTT. Its protein product is CASSLVGMDEKLFF.

V is TRBV30 and J is TRBJ2-5; TRBD1 matches at 7 bases. After removal of 3 bases from V and 5 bases from J, the junction contained 9 bases not matched to a gene. Per the germline V gene, CDR1 is GTSNPN and CDR2 is SVGIG (reference sequence). The CDR3 contains 14 residues. The CDR3 spells CAWRGRGLRETQYF. CDR3 coding DNA: TGTGCCTGGAGGGGAAGGGGGCTTCGGGAGACCCAGTACTTC.

A word on this clone: At one end the junction does not follow the germline gene, possibly because of a read error. The rearrangement links TRBV19 to TRBJ2-7; the D call may be TRBD1 or TRBD2 (5 bases each). CDR3 length: 14 amino acids. Germline CDR1 is LNHDA and CDR2 is SQIVND (reference sequence). CDR3 loop: CASSVDRGTYEQYF. The CDR3 nucleotides read TGTGCCAGTAGTGTAGACAGAGGGACCTACGAGCAGTACTTC.

The chain recombines TRBV4-2 with TRBJ1-4; no reliable D call. Germline-derived CDR1 and CDR2 are LGHNA and YNFKEQ. The CDR3 is 16 amino acids. The ends were cut back, 0 bases at V and 0 bases at J, with 8 bases in the middle. The CDR3 reads CASSQDWRATNEKLFF. The CDR3 DNA is TGTGCCAGCAGCCAAGATTGGCGTGCAACTAATGAAAAACTGTTTTTT.

The gene calls are TRBV5-1 and TRBJ2-2; possibly TRBD2 for D (6 bases). V lost 0 bases and J lost 7, with 22 bases in between. CDR1 and CDR2 from the germline V gene are SGHRS and YFSETQ. CDR3 length: 18 amino acids. Here the CDR3 reads CASSLAERGREKHGELFF. CDR3 sequence (DNA): TGCGCCAGCAGCTTGGCCGAACGGGGGAGAGAGAAGCACGGGGAGCTGTTTTTT.

CDR3 sequence (DNA): TGTGCCAGCTCCCCAAGCCGCGGCACTGAAGCTTTCTTT. It is translated as CASSPSRGTEAFF. V and J are TRBV18 and TRBJ1-1; D call uncertain. Trimming left V 6 bases short and J 4 bases short, with 12 bases between. Germline V gene lookup returns CDR1 KGHSH and CDR2 LQKENI. The CDR3 covers 13 residues.

V usage is TRBV28 and J usage is TRBJ2-5; either TRBD1 or TRBD2 may supply D (6 bases each). CDR1 MDHEN and CDR2 SYDVKM come from the germline V gene. Trimming stripped 3 bases from V and 2 bases from J, with 19 bases between. The CDR3 spans 17 residues. The CDR3 region is CASSFRGGGRWQETQYF. The CDR3 DNA reads TGTGCCAGCAGTTTTAGAGGAGGGGGGCGGTGGCAAGAGACCCAGTACTTC. Full variable domain (remainder filled in from reference TRBV28 and TRBJ2-5): DVKVTQSSRYLVKRTGEKVFLECVQDMDHENMFWYRQDPGLGLRLIYFSYDVKMKEKGDIPEGYSVSREKKERFSLILESASTNQTSMYLCASSFRGGGRWQETQYFGPGTRLLVL.

The chain combines TRBV7-2 with TRBJ1-1, with TRBD1 as a possible D gene (6 bases). This CDR3 is 15 amino acids long. CDR1 and CDR2 from the germline V gene are SGHTA and FQGNSA. Trimming left V 1 base short and J 4 bases short, with 13 bases between. The CDR3 reads CASSLVVGGSTEAFF. The CDR3 DNA reads as TGTGCCAGCAGCTTAGTGGTAGGGGGTAGCACTGAAGCTTTCTTT.

A single count supports this clone. J is TRBJ2-7 and V is TRBV7-2, with D possibly matching TRBD1 (5 bases). Trimming removed 3 bases at V and 2 bases at J, with 11 bases between. CDR3 size: 14 residues. CDR1 and CDR2 from the germline V gene are SGHTA and FQGNSA. CDR3 protein: CASSFDDSTYEQYF. CDR3 DNA: TGTGCCAGCAGCTTCGACGACAGTACCTACGAGCAGTACTTC.

The count of this clone is one. The J gene is TRBJ2-1, the V gene TRBV7-9, with D possibly being TRBD2 (6 bases). The CDR3 has 15 amino acids. With 1 base removed from V and 8 bases from J, the gap between germline ends came to 15 bases. The germline gives CDR1 SEHNR, CDR2 FQNEAQ (reference sequence). CDR3 amino acids: CASSLEPGVSYEQFF. CDR3 nucleotides: TGTGCCAGCAGCTTAGAACCGGGGGTTAGCTATGAGCAGTTCTTC.

The chain recombines TRBV28 with TRBJ1-1; D perhaps matches TRBD1 (5 bases). The CDR3 consists of 14 residues. V lost 6 bases and J lost 1, with 12 bases in between. The germline gives CDR1 MDHEN, CDR2 SYDVKM. CDR3 sequence: CASSPGGRNTEAFF. In nucleotides, the CDR3 is TGTGCCAGCAGCCCGGGGGGGAGGAACACTGAAGCTTTCTTT.

V gene TRBV27 combines with J gene TRBJ1-6; no firm D call. Per germline, CDR1 MNHEY and CDR2 SMNVEV (reference sequence). This CDR3 is built from 16 residues. The V and J ends lost 5 bases and 7 bases respectively, with 18 bases between them. The chain's CDR3 is CASSRTWQLHNSPLHF. CDR3 in DNA: TGTGCCAGCAGTCGAACTTGGCAGTTGCACAATTCACCCCTCCACTTT.

V gene TRBV5-6 combines with J gene TRBJ2-5, with D possibly matching TRBD1 (5 bases). Looked up from germline, CDR1 is SGHDT and CDR2 is YYEEEE. Trimming cost V 7 bases and J 5 bases, with 18 bases left between them. This CDR3 comprises 14 residues. The CDR3 reads CASGNPRAWETQYF. CDR3 DNA sequence: TGTGCCAGCGGCAACCCCAGGGCATGGGAGACCCAGTACTTC.

The chain links TRBV28 to TRBJ1-5; D is undetermined. The CDR3 loop spans 14 amino acids. Germline CDR1 and CDR2: MDHEN and SYDVKM. V lost 6 bases, J lost 0 bases, and 9 bases lay in between. CDR3 coding DNA: TGTGCCAGCAGGTCGGAGTATAGCAATCAGCCCCAGCATTTT. It yields the protein CASRSEYSNQPQHF.

This chain links TRBV5-6 with TRBJ2-3; the match to TRBD2 covers 8 bases. Trimming cost V 5 bases and J 5 bases; bases outside gene matches: 10. The CDR3 extends over 15 amino acids. Germline lookup yields CDR1 SGHDT and CDR2 YYEEEE. CDR3 sequence: CASRSRREVRDTQYF. The DNA of the CDR3 is TGTGCCAGCAGGAGTCGGCGGGAGGTACGAGATACGCAGTATTTT. The full variable domain, rest sourced from reference TRBV5-6 and TRBJ2-3, is DAGVTQSPTHLIKTRGQQVTLRCSPKSGHDTVSWYQQALGQGPQFIFQYYEEEERQRGNFPDRFSGHQFPNYSSELNVNALLLGDSALYLCASRSRREVRDTQYFGPGTRLTVL.

The chain couples TRBV7-2 to TRBJ1-2, with TRBD1 as a possible D gene (6 bases). Germline V CDR1 and CDR2: SGHTA, FQGNSA. V lost 2 bases and J lost 0, with 16 bases in between. This CDR3 is 17 amino acids long. This chain's CDR3 is CASSLTGVGGANYGYTF. Here the CDR3 DNA reads TGTGCCAGCAGCTTAACCGGCGTGGGGGGCGCTAACTATGGCTACACCTTC.

This clone has only one observation. V is TRBV5-1 and J is TRBJ2-1; TRBD1 aligns across 11 bases. With V trimmed by 4 bases and J by 2 bases, 2 bases remained unmatched. This CDR3 spans 15 amino acids. Per the germline V gene, CDR1 is SGHRS and CDR2 is YFSETQ. The CDR3 nucleotides read TGCGCCAGCAGCGAGGGACAGGGGGCCTACAATGAGCAGTTCTTC. Translation: CASSEGQGAYNEQFF.

J is TRBJ1-1 and V is TRBV27, with D unclear. Germline CDR1 MNHEY, CDR2 SMNVEV (reference sequence). CDR3 size: 13 residues. V shed 3 bases and J shed 1 base, with 6 bases lying between them. The CDR3 is CASSFWENTEAFF. The CDR3 bases are TGTGCCAGCAGTTTTTGGGAGAACACTGAAGCTTTCTTT.